This T cell receptor beta chain comes out of a study of radiation and T cells in renal cell carcinoma (dated by TCRdb to the early 2020s). In the study overall: Samples came from a clinical trial, in which primary renal cell carcinomas received 15 Gy stereotactic body radiation therapy followed by nephrectomy 4 weeks later. In total, approximately 54 samples, comprising 26 tumors and some 27 peripheral blood samples, were subjected to TCR beta sequencing. A total of 4 million to 5 million unique CDR3 nucleotide sequences, encoding around 2.7 million unique CDR3 amino acid sequences, were found across all 50 or so samples. The study at large found these results: Dynamics of the blood repertoire were not tracked past 4 weeks after treatment. Because pretreatment tumor biopsies were not available, the baseline intratumoral presence of clonotypes could not be determined. In blood, the top tumor clonotypes increased between baseline and 2 weeks post-radiation and then shrank by 4 weeks, which suggests that tumor-resident clones expanded only transiently. Effects of radiation dose or scheduling on the TCR repertoire could not be addressed with the single-armed trial design.

Read against the paper, the sample's time point label means: baseline pretreatment blood. The sample's treatment or condition label, decoded: 15 Gy SBRT to primary tumor, nephrectomy 4 weeks later. To track tumor-enriched clonotypes, serial peripheral blood was sampled from radiation-treated patients at baseline and at 2 weeks and 4 weeks after SBRT. Every patient's renal cell carcinoma showed clear cell pathology. Genomic DNA for TCR sequencing was prepared using the QIAamp DNA Blood Mini Kit (Qiagen). Only samples passing all quality control checks were included in the analyses. TCR beta libraries were generated from genomic DNA with the immunoSEQ kit, following the manufacturer's recommendations. For library preparation, a first multiplex PCR was performed with proprietary primers, followed by a second PCR in which unique barcodes were added, and bead cleanups were performed after each round. A positive control reaction and a negative control reaction, both provided in the kit, were run with every batch of samples. The final libraries underwent checking on an Agilent 4200 TapeStation D1000 ScreenTape, volumetric pooling, and quantification by qPCR. Sequencing ran on an Illumina NextSeq500 with a MidOutput 150-cycle cartridge, using 156 Read1 and 15 Index1 cycles with kit custom primers. The pooled library was loaded at approximately 0.98 pM with around 20% PhiX control spiked in. As for the original processing: Vendor-processed data were analyzed in R, with a clonotype defined as all T cells sharing the same CDR3 nucleotide sequence. In the clone abundance analyses, frequencies were normalized to the 10,000 most abundant clones in each sample. Before analysis, public T cell clones were removed, and these numbered fewer than six per sample on average. An abundance difference of at least 32-fold between compartments was the criterion for calling clonotypes tumor-enriched or baseline blood-enriched. A beta-binomial differential abundance model was used to identify clonotypes that were expanded or contracted between blood time points. Tumor-blood repertoire similarity was measured with the Baroni-Urbani and Buser coefficient, and groups were compared using two-tailed Wilcoxon tests in R. TCRdb stores this immuneACCESS table with in-frame sequences only. Part of the clones is absent; in the studies checked, under half of the shortfall reflects unresolved V genes, and no reason is known for the rest. Clone size and the V and J calls come from that table; the DNA yielded D and trimming. The sample profile shows some 140,000 clones; roughly 84% of them were found once. The ten largest clonotypes hold 12% of the sample.

Counted from cysteine to phenylalanine, this CDR3 has 16 amino acids. Just the 48-base CDR3 DNA is kept, in frame starting at base 1. Based on the germline V gene, the CDR1 and CDR2 sequences are LGHNA and YSLEER. V was cut back by 2 bases and J by 6 bases, leaving a gap of 17 bases between them. About this clone itself: The specificity of this receptor is unknown. The input lacks base qualities; no much larger clone sits a single base away.

The sample here was blood, taken from a patient whose treatment included radiotherapy and nephrectomy. The TCR comes from a woman aged 50 to 60 with renal cell carcinoma. This sequence uses TRBV4-3 and TRBJ2-4, and perhaps TRBD2 as D gene, on 6 matching bases. The CDR3 here reads CASSQRLPGLLNIQYF. The bases read TGCGCCAGCAGCCAACGCTTACCGGGACTTCTAAACATTCAGTACTTC.